The 15 T cell receptor beta chains reported below all come from one sample, sequenced in a study of T cell changes during pregnancy in multiple sclerosis. The assay was immunoSEQ multiplex PCR, and TCRdb's table has in-frame clones only and misses some. The repertoire holds some 39,000 clones, 91% seen once, with under 0.75% in the top ten. Sequenced here: CD4+ T cells from peripheral blood mononuclear cells, sampled in the second trimester of pregnancy. These receptors came from a female donor in good health, enrolled as a control in a pregnancy study.

The chain carries TRBV6-1 and TRBJ1-1; 12 nucleotides match TRBD1. Germline CDR1 is MNHNS and CDR2 is SASEGT. CDR3 length: 14 amino acids. After removal of 9 bases from V and 8 bases from J, the junction contained 10 bases not matched to a gene. The CDR3 loop reads CASTNRDRGREAFF. DNA of the CDR3: TGTGCCAGTACTAACCGGGACAGGGGGCGCGAAGCTTTCTTT.

The DNA for the CDR3 is TGCGCCAGCAGCCAAGGACGGGGATATGGACTAGCGGGGGTAGATACGCAGTATTTT. Encoded protein: CASSQGRGYGLAGVDTQYF. This sequence joins TRBV4-3 and TRBJ2-3; 13 bases match TRBD2. Losses at the gene ends were 1 base for V and 5 bases for J; bases not matched to a gene: 12. The CDR3 covers 19 residues. Per the germline V gene, CDR1 is LGHNA and CDR2 is YSLEER.

The chain uses TRBV4-3 and TRBJ2-1, with 7 bases that match TRBD2. CDR1 and CDR2 from the germline V gene are LGHNA and YSLEER. The CDR3 sequence is 14 residues long. V shed 4 bases, J shed 3 bases, and the junction held 3 bases outside the gene matches. The CDR3 protein is CASSRPGGYNEQFF. The CDR3 DNA reads TGCGCCAGCAGCCGCCCGGGGGGCTACAATGAGCAGTTCTTC.

This sequence joins TRBV29-1 and TRBJ2-3, with no clear D. The CDR3 has 10 residues. Trimming took 3 bases from V and 10 from J, leaving 8 bases between them. Germline V gene data show CDR1 as SQVTM and CDR2 as ANQGSEA. CDR3 protein: CSVDSSSQYF. In nucleotides, the CDR3 is TGCAGCGTTGACAGTTCTTCGCAGTATTTT.

This chain joins TRBV6-5 and TRBJ1-3; D not resolved. Germline CDR1 is MNHEY and CDR2 is SVGAGI. V was shortened by 2 bases and J by 4 bases, with 6 bases between the two germline ends. This CDR3 is built from 13 residues. CDR3 sequence reads: CASSYTGGNTIYF. As DNA, the CDR3 is TGTGCCAGCAGTTACACGGGAGGAAACACCATATATTTT.

This chain links TRBV25-1 with TRBJ2-2, with D possibly being TRBD1 (5 bases). CDR1 is MGHDK and CDR2 is SYGVNS in the germline V gene. The CDR3 is 13 amino acids. Trimming took 6 bases from V and 7 from J, leaving 12 bases between them. The CDR3 region is CASSTGIIGELFF. Written as DNA, the CDR3 is TGTGCCAGCAGCACAGGTATTATCGGGGAGCTGTTTTTT.

The rearrangement links TRBV5-1 to TRBJ1-1, with a tentative D call TRBD1 (5 bases). CDR3 length equals 16 residues. CDR1 SGHRS and CDR2 YFSETQ come from the germline V gene. Trimming stripped 3 bases from V and 4 bases from J, with 19 bases between. For the CDR3, the DNA is TGCGCCAGCAGCTACCCAACGGCGGGGGTGGGCACTGAAGCTTTCTTT. Translating it yields CASSYPTAGVGTEAFF.

The rearrangement uses TRBV7-2 and TRBJ2-7; TRBD2 agrees at 7 bases. Germline V gene sequence: CDR1 SGHTA, CDR2 FQGNSA. CDR3 length: 15 residues. V lost 5 bases and J lost 1; bases outside the gene matches: 8. The CDR3 nucleotides are TGTGCCAGCAGCCCCGCACCGGGACTATCCTACGAGCAGTACTTC. Translated: CASSPAPGLSYEQYF.

The V gene is TRBV7-9, the J gene TRBJ2-7, with 7 bases aligning to TRBD1. The CDR3 is made up of 14 amino acids. Germline CDR1 is SEHNR and CDR2 is FQNEAQ (reference sequence). The V segment lost 5 bases and the J segment 3 bases; nucleotides outside the gene matches: 7. CDR3 DNA sequence: TGTGCCAGCAGCCCAAGACAGGGTCACTACGAGCAGTACTTC. This encodes CASSPRQGHYEQYF. Together with reference TRBV7-9 and TRBJ2-7, the CDR3 gives the full variable domain: DTGVSQNPRHKITKRGQNVTFRCDPISEHNRLYWYRQTLGQGPEFLTYFQNEAQLEKSRLLSDRFSAERPKGSFSTLEIQRTEQGDSAMYLCASSPRQGHYEQYFGPGTRLTVT.

V usage is TRBV5-6 and J usage is TRBJ2-7, with 7 nucleotides matching TRBD1. The germline V gene has CDR1 SGHDT and CDR2 YYEEEE. After removal of 5 bases from V and 6 bases from J, the junction contained 11 bases not matched to a gene. The length of the CDR3 is 14 residues. In DNA form, the CDR3 reads TGTGCCAGCAGTTTTGACAGGGCGGTCGGCGAGCAGTACTTC. Residues: CASSFDRAVGEQYF.

This chain connects TRBV30 to TRBJ2-4, with D tentatively TRBD1 (5 bases). Germline values: CDR1 GTSNPN, CDR2 SVGIG (reference sequence). The V gene lost 0 bases and the J gene lost 6 bases, with 9 bases spanning the gap. The CDR3 is 13 amino acids. The CDR3 DNA follows: TGTGCCTGGAGTGTACAGGCAGTAAACATTCAGTACTTC. Protein sequence: CAWSVQAVNIQYF.

The rearrangement uses TRBV11-2 and TRBJ2-7; 8 nucleotides line up with TRBD2. J lost 0 bases, V lost 2 bases, and 3 bases had no gene match. CDR3 length: 15 residues. Germline V lookup: CDR1 SGHAT, CDR2 FQNNGV. Here the CDR3 DNA reads TGTGCCAGCAGCTTACAGCGGGGGACCTCCTACGAGCAGTACTTC. This sequence encodes CASSLQRGTSYEQYF.

This chain joins TRBV18 and TRBJ2-7; a weak D match, TRBD1 (5 bases). Between the trimmed V and J ends, which lost 3 bases and 3 bases, there was a span of 6 bases. The V gene's germline CDR1 is KGHSH and CDR2 LQKENI. The CDR3 has 12 amino acids. CDR3 protein: CASSPDSYEQYF. CDR3 bases: TGTGCCAGCTCACCCGACAGCTACGAGCAGTACTTC.

This chain joins TRBV5-4 and TRBJ2-5; 7 bases agree with TRBD1. The last part of the DNA fits TRBJ2-7 better; the J call may be wrong. The CDR3 loop spans 15 amino acids. Germline V gene lookup returns CDR1 SGHNT and CDR2 YYREEE (reference sequence). CDR3 nucleotides: TGTGCCAGCAGCTTGGAACAGGGGATTGTCTACGAGCAGTACTTC. It translates to CASSLEQGIVYEQYF.

This chain uses TRBV5-6 with TRBJ1-2, with D maybe TRBD1 (6 bases). Germline values: CDR1 SGHDT, CDR2 YYEEEE. Trimming took 0 bases from V and 5 from J, leaving 14 bases between them. CDR3 length: 15 amino acids. The CDR3 bases are TGTGCCAGCAGCTTGGACACGACAGGTCCATATGGCTACACCTTC. Residues: CASSLDTTGPYGYTF.